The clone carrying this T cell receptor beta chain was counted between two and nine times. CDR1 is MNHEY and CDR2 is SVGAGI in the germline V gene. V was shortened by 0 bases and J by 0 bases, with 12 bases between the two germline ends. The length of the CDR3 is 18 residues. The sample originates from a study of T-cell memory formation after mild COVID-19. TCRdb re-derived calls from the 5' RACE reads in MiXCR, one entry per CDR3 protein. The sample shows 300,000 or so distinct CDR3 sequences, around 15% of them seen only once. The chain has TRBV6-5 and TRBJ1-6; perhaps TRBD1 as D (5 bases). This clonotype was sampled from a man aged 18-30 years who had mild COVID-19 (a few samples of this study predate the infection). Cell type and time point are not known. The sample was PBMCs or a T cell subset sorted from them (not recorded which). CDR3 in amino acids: CASSYSSTVGSYNSPLHF. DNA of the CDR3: TGTGCCAGCAGTTACTCTTCGACAGTAGGCTCCTATAATTCACCCCTCCACTTT.